The T cell receptor beta chain under discussion was sequenced for a study of shared clonotypes between healthy human individuals (dated by TCRdb to between 2020 and 2021). For the wider study: A few men and a couple of women, aged 18 to 49 years, made up the cohort. To estimate repertoire size and how much clonotype sharing occurs between individuals, the study deeply sequenced the blood TCR repertoires of a handful of healthy adults. For each donor, CD4 naive and CD4 memory were each given three plates, CD8 naive was given two plates, and CD8 memory was given one plate. Libraries were prepared and TCR repertoires were sequenced by different laboratories using diverse techniques, in order to increase sequencing depth and limit assay-specific biases. Leukapheresis yielded between about 0.85 and 10 billion PBMCs per donor. The research as a whole found: Pairwise subsampling led to the expectation that sequencing depth would affect the degree of clonotype sharing among donors. Compared with non-shared clonotypes, the clonotypes found in all four sorted-subset donors had higher generation probabilities. Only blood was sampled, and tissue TCR repertoires likely differ from those in blood. Naive subsets generally had larger estimated clonotype richness than memory subsets did. Because the study included only a small number of donors, the genetic and exposure-history diversity represented was limited. Sharing across several donors was observed for about 5% of naive CD4, less than 4% of naive CD8, over 2% of memory CD4, and around 0.4% of memory CD8 clonotypes. Even with the large sequencing depth, rarefaction of the sorted-subset datasets indicated that sequencing was incomplete.

CD8 naive samples consisted of CD45RO-negative cells that were positively selected for CCR7, yielding a CD45RA+CCR7+ population without TemRA cells. Donors were healthy HIV-negative adults with no recently reported acute infections or vaccinations. All donors were Caucasian adults living in Nashville, Tennessee, USA. Blood was obtained by leukapheresis, after which PBMCs were separated by Ficoll-Histopaque density gradient centrifugation and cryopreserved in liquid nitrogen vapor phase. Analytical flow cytometry was used to check the purity and quantity of each magnetically sorted T cell population. Genomic DNA was isolated from every sorted fraction and measured by UV absorbance on a Nanodrop 2000c. Using the deep immunoSEQ assay, TCR CDR3 regions were amplified from genomic DNA by multiplex PCR. Extracted genomic DNA from each cell subset was spread evenly across all wells of several immunoSEQ 96-well plates, with each plate serving as a replicate. For sorted subsets, roughly 200 ng of genomic DNA, equivalent to around 30,000 T cell genomes, went into each replicate PCR. Purified libraries were measured with a Qubit 3.0 fluorometer, size-checked on a Bioanalyzer 2100, and measured again with the KAPA Library Quantification kit. A separate single-read 150-cycle Illumina NextSeq 550 flow cell was used to sequence each immunoSEQ 96-well plate. On the study's bioinformatics: The immunoSEQ output contained only junctional sequences without quality scores, so filtering could not match that applied to full-length reads. Sequences were annotated with PyIR, a Python wrapper for IgBLAST v1.9, and V/J genes and CDR3 were assigned using IMGT germline references. Reads were removed for weak V/J assignments (E-value above 1e-6), missing CDR3, stop codons, out-of-frame junctions, or ambiguous translated residues. V3J clonotypes were defined by identical inferred V gene, J gene, and CDR3 amino acid sequence. Percentage overlap between repertoires was computed as shared unique clonotypes divided by the size of the smaller repertoire. Three approaches were used to assess repertoire richness: RTK rarefaction, the Chao1 estimator, and Recon v2.1 estimates of unobserved clonotypes. Generation probabilities were computed with OLGA for all TCRbeta clonotypes obtained by the gDNA method from several donors. TCRdb's version of the immuneACCESS table is confined to in-frame rearrangements and falls short of the full clone set. An unresolved V gene accounts for under half of the shortfall where checked; the remainder is of unknown origin. Clone size and the V and J calls come from that table; the DNA yielded D and trimming. The sample profile shows around 2.1 million clones; under 95% of them were found once. Together, the top ten hold about 1.5% of the sample.

On this clone: Its recognized antigen is unknown. No base quality values were provided; no much bigger clone lies one nucleotide off.

This receptor was taken from a man aged 18 to 29 in good health. Some clones in this sample may be carry-over from other donors' samples. Material: naive CD8+ T cells from PBMCs. The cell subset or site label for this specimen denotes: CD45RA+CCR7+.

At the DNA level, the sequence is TGTGCCAGCAGCGAGGGAGCCGGGACAGCCGCCCACGAGCAGTACTTC. It codes for CASSEGAGTAAHEQYF. The rearrangement combines TRBV9 with TRBJ2-7; a stretch of 7 junction bases matches TRBD1. V lost 3 bases and J lost 5 bases, and the count of bases not matched to a germline gene is 14. From the cysteine up to the phenylalanine, the CDR3 has a length of 16 residues. Of the read, only the CDR3 DNA is kept; its 48 bases are in frame from base 1. CDR1 SGDLS and CDR2 YYNGEE were looked up in the germline V gene.